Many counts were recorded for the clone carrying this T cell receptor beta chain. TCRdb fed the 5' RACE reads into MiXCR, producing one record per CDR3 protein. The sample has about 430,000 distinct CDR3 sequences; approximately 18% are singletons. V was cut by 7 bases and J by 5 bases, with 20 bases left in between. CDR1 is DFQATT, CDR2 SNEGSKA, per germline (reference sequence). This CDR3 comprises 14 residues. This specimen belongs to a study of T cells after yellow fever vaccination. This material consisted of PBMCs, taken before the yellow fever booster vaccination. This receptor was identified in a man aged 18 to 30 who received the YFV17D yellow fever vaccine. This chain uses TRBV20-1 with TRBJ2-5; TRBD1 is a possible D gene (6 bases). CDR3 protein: CSGQRGTLGETQYF. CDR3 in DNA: TGCAGTGGGCAGAGGGGGACCCTGGGGGAGACCCAGTACTTC.